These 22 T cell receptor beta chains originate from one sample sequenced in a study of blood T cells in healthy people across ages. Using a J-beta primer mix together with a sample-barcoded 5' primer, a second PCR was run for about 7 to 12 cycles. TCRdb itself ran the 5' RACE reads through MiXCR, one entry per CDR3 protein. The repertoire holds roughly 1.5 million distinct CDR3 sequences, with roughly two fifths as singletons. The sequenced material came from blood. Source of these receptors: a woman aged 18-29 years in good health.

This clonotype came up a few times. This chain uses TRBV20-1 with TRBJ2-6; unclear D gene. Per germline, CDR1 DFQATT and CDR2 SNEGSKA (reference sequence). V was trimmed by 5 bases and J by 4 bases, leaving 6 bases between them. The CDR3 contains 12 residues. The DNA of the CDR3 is TGCAGTGCTCTTCTAGGGGCCAACGTCCTGACTTTC. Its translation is CSALLGANVLTF.

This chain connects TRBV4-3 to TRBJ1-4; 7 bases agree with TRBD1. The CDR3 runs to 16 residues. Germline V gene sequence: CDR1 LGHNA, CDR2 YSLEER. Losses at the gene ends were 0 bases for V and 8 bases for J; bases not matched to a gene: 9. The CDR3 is CASSQDHGQALEKLFF. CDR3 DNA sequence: TGCGCCAGCAGCCAAGATCACGGACAGGCTTTGGAAAAACTGTTTTTT.

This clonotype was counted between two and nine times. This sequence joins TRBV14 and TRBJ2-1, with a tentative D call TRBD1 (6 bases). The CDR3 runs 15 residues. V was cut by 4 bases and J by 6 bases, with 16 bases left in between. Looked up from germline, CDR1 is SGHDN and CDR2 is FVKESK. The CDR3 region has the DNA TGTGCCAGCAGCCTCACTGGGGGCCACACCAATGAGCAGTTCTTC. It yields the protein CASSLTGGHTNEQFF.

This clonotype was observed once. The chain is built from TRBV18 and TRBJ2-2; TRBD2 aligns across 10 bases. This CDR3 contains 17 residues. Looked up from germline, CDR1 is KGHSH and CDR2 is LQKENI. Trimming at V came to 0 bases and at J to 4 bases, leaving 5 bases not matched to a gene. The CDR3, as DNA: TGTGCCAGCTCACCACCGACCCTAGCGGGAGTCACCGGGGAGCTGTTTTTT. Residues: CASSPPTLAGVTGELFF.

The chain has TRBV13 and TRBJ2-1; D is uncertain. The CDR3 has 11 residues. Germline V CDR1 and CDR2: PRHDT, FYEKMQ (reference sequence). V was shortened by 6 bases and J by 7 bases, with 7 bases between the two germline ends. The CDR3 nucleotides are TGTGCCAGCAGATATAGAAATGAGCAGTTCTTC. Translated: CASRYRNEQFF. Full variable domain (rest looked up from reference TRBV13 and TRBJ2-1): AAGVIQSPRHLIKEKRETATLKCYPIPRHDTVYWYQQGPGQDPQFLISFYEKMQSDKGSIPDRFSAQQFSDYHSELNMSSLELGDSALYFCASRYRNEQFFGPGTRLTVL.

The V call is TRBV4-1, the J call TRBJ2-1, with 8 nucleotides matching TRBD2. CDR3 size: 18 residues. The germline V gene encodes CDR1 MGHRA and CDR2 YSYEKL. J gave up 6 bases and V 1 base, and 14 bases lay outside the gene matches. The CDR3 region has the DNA TGCGCCAGCAGCCAAGGACAATTTGAAGGACTAGCTGGCAATGAGCAGTTCTTC. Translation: CASSQGQFEGLAGNEQFF.

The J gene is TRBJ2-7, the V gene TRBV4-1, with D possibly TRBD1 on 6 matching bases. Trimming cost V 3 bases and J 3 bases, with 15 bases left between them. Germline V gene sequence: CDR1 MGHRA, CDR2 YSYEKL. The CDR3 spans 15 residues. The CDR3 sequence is CASSHDGTTGYEQYF. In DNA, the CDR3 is TGCGCCAGCAGCCACGACGGGACGACAGGCTACGAGCAGTACTTC.

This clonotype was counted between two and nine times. CDR3 protein: CASSEFPGGDYGYTF. In DNA form, the CDR3 reads TGTGCCAGCAGTGAATTTCCCGGGGGGGACTATGGCTACACCTTC. This sequence joins TRBV25-1 and TRBJ1-2, with D maybe TRBD1 (5 bases). The CDR3 totals 15 residues. The V gene's germline CDR1 is MGHDK and CDR2 SYGVNS. V was trimmed by 1 base and J by 3 bases, leaving 12 bases between them.

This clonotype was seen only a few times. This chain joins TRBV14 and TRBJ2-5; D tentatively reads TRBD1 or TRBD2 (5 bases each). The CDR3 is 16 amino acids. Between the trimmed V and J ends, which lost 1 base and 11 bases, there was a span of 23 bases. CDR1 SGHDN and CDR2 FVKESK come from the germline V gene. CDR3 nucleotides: TGTGCCAGCAGCCAAGGATCAGGTGGGGGATACAATGAGCAGTACTTC. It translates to CASSQGSGGGYNEQYF.

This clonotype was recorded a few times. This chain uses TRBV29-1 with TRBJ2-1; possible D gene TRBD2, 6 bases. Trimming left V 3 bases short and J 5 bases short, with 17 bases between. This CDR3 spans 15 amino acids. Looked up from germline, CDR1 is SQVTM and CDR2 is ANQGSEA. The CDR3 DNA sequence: TGCAGCGTTGAGGCCCGACCGGGACTTCACAATGAGCAGTTCTTC. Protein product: CSVEARPGLHNEQFF.

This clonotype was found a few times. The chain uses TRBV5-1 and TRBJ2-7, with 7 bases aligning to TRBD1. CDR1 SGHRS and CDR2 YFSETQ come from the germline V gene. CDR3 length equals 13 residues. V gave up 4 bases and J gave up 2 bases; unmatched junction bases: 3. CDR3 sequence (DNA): TGCGCCAGCAGCGATGGGACAGCCTACGAGCAGTACTTC. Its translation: CASSDGTAYEQYF.

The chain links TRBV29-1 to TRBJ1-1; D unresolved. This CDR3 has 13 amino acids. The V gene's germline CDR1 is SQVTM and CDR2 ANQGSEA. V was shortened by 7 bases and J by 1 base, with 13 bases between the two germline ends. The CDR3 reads CSDASWGNTEAFF. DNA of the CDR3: TGCAGCGACGCTTCATGGGGGAACACTGAAGCTTTCTTT. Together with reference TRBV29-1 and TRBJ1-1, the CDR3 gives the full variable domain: SAVISQKPSRDICQRGTSLTIQCQVDSQVTMMFWYRQQPGQSLTLIATANQGSEATYESGFVIDKFPISRPNLTFSTLTVSNMSPEDSSIYLCSDASWGNTEAFFGQGTRLTVV.

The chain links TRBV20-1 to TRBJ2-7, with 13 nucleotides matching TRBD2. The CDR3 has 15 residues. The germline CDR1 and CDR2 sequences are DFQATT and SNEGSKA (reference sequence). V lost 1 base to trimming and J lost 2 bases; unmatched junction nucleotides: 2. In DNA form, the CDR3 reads TGCAGTGCTAGAGGTGGGACTAGCGGGACCTACGAGCAGTACTTC. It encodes CSARGGTSGTYEQYF.

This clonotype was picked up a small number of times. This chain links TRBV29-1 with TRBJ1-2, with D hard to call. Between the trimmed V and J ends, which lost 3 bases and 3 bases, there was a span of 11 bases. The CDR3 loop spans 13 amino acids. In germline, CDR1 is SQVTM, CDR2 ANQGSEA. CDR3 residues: CSVDMGSHYGYTF. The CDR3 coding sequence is TGCAGCGTTGATATGGGCAGCCACTATGGCTACACCTTC.

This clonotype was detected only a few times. The DNA of the CDR3 is TGCGCCAGCAGCCAAGACTCCCCAGGTGGGGTATATAATTCACCCCTCCACTTT. It yields the protein CASSQDSPGGVYNSPLHF. The chain has TRBV4-1 and TRBJ1-6; D is ambiguous. The V end lost 0 bases, the J end lost 4 bases, and 16 bases lay between the germline ends. From germline, CDR1 is MGHRA and CDR2 YSYEKL. This CDR3 has 18 residues.

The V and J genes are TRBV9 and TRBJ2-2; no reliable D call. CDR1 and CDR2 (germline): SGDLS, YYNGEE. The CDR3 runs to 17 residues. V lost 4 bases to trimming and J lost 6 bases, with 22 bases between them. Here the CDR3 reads CASSLNARLLGAGELFF. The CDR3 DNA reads TGTGCCAGCAGCTTAAACGCGCGATTACTTGGCGCCGGGGAGCTGTTTTTT.

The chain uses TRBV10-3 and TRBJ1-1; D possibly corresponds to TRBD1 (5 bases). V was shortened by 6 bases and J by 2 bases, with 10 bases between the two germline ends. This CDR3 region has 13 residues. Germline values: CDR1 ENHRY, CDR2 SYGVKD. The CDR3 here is CAIRAGVNTEAFF. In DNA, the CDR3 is TGTGCCATCAGGGCGGGGGTCAACACTGAAGCTTTCTTT.

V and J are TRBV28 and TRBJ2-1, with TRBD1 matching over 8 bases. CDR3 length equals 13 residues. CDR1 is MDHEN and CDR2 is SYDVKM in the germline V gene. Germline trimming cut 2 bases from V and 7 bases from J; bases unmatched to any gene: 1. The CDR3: CASSLQGANEQFF. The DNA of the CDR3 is TGTGCCAGCAGTTTACAGGGGGCGAATGAGCAGTTCTTC.

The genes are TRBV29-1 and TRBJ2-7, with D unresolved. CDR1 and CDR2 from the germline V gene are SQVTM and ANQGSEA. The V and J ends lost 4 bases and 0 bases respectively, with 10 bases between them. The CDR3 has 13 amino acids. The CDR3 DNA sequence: TGCAGCGTTGTGTACGCGCACTCCTACGAGCAGTACTTC. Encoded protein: CSVVYAHSYEQYF.

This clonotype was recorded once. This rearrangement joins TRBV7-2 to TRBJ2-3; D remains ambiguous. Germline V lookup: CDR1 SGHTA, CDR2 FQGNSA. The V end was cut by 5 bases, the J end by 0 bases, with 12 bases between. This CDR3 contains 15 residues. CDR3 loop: CASSGSWTSTDTQYF. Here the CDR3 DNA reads TGTGCCAGCAGCGGTAGTTGGACGAGCACAGATACGCAGTATTTT. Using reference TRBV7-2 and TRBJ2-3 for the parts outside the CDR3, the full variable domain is GAGVSQSPSNKVTEKGKDVELRCDPISGHTALYWYRQSLGQGLEFLIYFQGNSAPDKSGLPSDRFSAERTGGSVSTLTIQRTQQEDSAVYLCASSGSWTSTDTQYFGPGTRLTVL.

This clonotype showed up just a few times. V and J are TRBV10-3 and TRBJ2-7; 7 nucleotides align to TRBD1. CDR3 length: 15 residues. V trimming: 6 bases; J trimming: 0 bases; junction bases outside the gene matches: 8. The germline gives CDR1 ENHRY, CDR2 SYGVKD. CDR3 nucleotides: TGTGCCATCAGCCTCGGACAGGCTAGCTCCTACGAGCAGTACTTC. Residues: CAISLGQASSYEQYF.

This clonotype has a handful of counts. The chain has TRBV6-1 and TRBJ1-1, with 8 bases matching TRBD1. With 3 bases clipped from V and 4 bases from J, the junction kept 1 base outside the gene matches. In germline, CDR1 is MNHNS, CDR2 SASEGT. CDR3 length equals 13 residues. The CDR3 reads CASSETGATEAFF. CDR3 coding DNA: TGTGCCAGCAGTGAGACAGGGGCCACTGAAGCTTTCTTT.